One sample yielded the 13 T cell receptor beta chains listed below, sequenced in a study of blood T cell repertoires in COVID-19. Some clones are missing from TCRdb's copy, which holds only in-frame ones; the method was immunoSEQ multiplex PCR. The table includes roughly 230,000 clones, roughly 85% detected once. Sequenced: PBMCs or T cells enriched from blood (not recorded which). These TCRs come from a woman aged 45 to 65 who had been exposed to COVID-19.

The V gene is TRBV7-4, the J gene TRBJ2-6, with 9 nucleotides matching TRBD1. Trimming took 4 bases from V and 0 from J; bases not matched to a gene: 7. CDR3 size: 18 residues. Germline CDR1 reads SGHVT; CDR2 reads SQSDAQ. The CDR3 here is CASSSRDRVSSGANVLTF. The CDR3 nucleotides read TGTGCCAGCAGCTCCCGGGACAGGGTCAGCTCTGGGGCCAACGTCCTGACTTTC.

This clone appeared a few times. The rearrangement uses TRBV28 and TRBJ1-1; no clear D gene. The CDR3 is 14 residues long. CDR1 is MDHEN, CDR2 SYDVKM, per germline. Deletions cut 3 bases from V and 7 bases from J, with 15 bases between. This CDR3 reads CASSFPGRRGEAFF. CDR3 in DNA: TGTGCCAGCAGTTTCCCCGGCCGACGGGGTGAAGCTTTCTTT.

The chain has TRBV7-9 and TRBJ1-3; maybe TRBD1 (5 bases). The CDR3 is 14 residues long. Germline V gives CDR1 SEHNR, CDR2 FQNEAQ (reference sequence). The ends were cut back, 6 bases at V and 0 bases at J, with 9 bases in the middle. CDR3: CASRLQASGNTIYF. The DNA of the CDR3 is TGTGCCAGCAGATTACAGGCCTCTGGAAACACCATATATTTT.

This sequence joins TRBV2 and TRBJ1-4; D unresolved. This CDR3 comprises 13 residues. The germline V gene has CDR1 SNHLY and CDR2 FYNNEI. With 6 bases removed from V and 8 bases from J, the gap between germline ends came to 13 bases. CDR3 nucleotide sequence: TGTGCCAGCAGGGGTTGGGAGGAGGAAAAACTGTTTTTT. This sequence encodes CASRGWEEEKLFF.

J is TRBJ1-2 and V is TRBV21-1; whether TRBD1, the table's D call, matches the DNA was not checked. TRBV21-1 is a known pseudogene. This CDR3 has 14 amino acids. The CDR3 DNA reads as TGTGCCAGCAGCGTCTGGGACAGCGACTATGGCTACACCTTC. Its protein is CASSVWDSDYGYTF.

V and J are TRBV7-2 and TRBJ2-3; D remains ambiguous. The CDR3 covers 14 residues. Per the germline V gene, CDR1 is SGHTA and CDR2 is FQGNSA. The V end was cut by 1 base, the J end by 5 bases, with 10 bases between. CDR3: CASSLGYREDTQYF. In nucleotides, the CDR3 is TGTGCCAGCAGCTTAGGATATCGAGAAGATACGCAGTATTTT.

The chain couples TRBV9 to TRBJ1-1; D call uncertain. V lost 4 bases, J lost 7 bases, and 11 bases lay in between. Looked up from germline, CDR1 is SGDLS and CDR2 is YYNGEE. This CDR3 region has 12 residues. The CDR3: CASSPQRDEAFF. The CDR3 coding sequence is TGTGCCAGCAGCCCCCAGCGGGATGAAGCTTTCTTT.

This chain joins TRBV5-3 and TRBJ1-5; D is uncertain. Being an ORF, TRBV5-3 has a function that is uncertain. CDR3 size: 15 residues. Trimming pared 1 base from V and 1 base from J, leaving 9 bases between. The CDR3 DNA follows: TGTGCCAGAAGCTTGCCAGAACGCAGCAATCAGCCCCAGCATTTT. It yields the protein CARSLPERSNQPQHF.

The chain couples TRBV19 to TRBJ2-1; the match to TRBD1 covers 8 bases. This CDR3 has 14 amino acids. Germline CDR1 and CDR2: LNHDA and SQIVND (reference sequence). V was clipped by 7 bases and J by 5 bases; unmatched bases: 7. CDR3 bases: TGTGCCAGTATCGCGCGACAGGGGAACAATGAGCAGTTCTTC. Protein: CASIARQGNNEQFF. Supplemented by reference TRBV19 and TRBJ2-1, the full variable domain reads DGGITQSPKYLFRKEGQNVTLSCEQNLNHDAMYWYRQDPGQGLRLIYYSQIVNDFQKGDIAEGYSVSREKKESFPLTVTSAQKNPTAFYLCASIARQGNNEQFFGPGTRLTVL.

The rearrangement uses TRBV11-2 and TRBJ1-3; 7 bases agree with TRBD1. The CDR3 is 14 amino acids. Germline CDR1 SGHAT, CDR2 FQNNGV. The V and J ends lost 5 bases and 1 base, in that order; junction bases with no gene match: 2. CDR3 nucleotides: TGTGCCAGCAGCCTACAGGGGTCTGGAAACACCATATATTTT. Amino acid sequence: CASSLQGSGNTIYF.

The genes are TRBV7-6 and TRBJ1-1, with D possibly matching TRBD1 (6 bases). Trimming cost V 0 bases and J 4 bases, with 9 bases left between them. CDR3 size: 14 residues. Germline CDR1 reads SGHVS; CDR2 reads FNYEAQ. The CDR3 here is CASSLATGSTEAFF. In DNA, the CDR3 is TGTGCCAGCAGCTTAGCAACAGGGTCCACTGAAGCTTTCTTT.

CDR3 protein: CASSQAGLANTGELFF. Written as DNA, the CDR3 is TGTGCCAGCAGCCAAGCAGGGTTAGCCAACACCGGGGAGCTGTTTTTT. This chain uses TRBV14 with TRBJ2-2; weak D call: TRBD1 (5 bases). Trimming removed 1 base at V and 2 bases at J, with 11 bases between. Germline V gene sequence: CDR1 SGHDN, CDR2 FVKESK. This CDR3 is 16 amino acids long.

This chain joins TRBV5-1 and TRBJ1-2; tentatively, D is TRBD1 (5 bases). CDR3 length: 13 residues. CDR1 is SGHRS, CDR2 YFSETQ, per germline. V lost 5 bases to trimming and J lost 0 bases, with 8 bases between them. CDR3 residues: CASSAGTNYGYTF. The CDR3 DNA is TGCGCCAGCAGTGCAGGGACTAACTATGGCTACACCTTC.